These 18 T cell receptor beta chains came from one sample sequenced in a study of shared clonotypes between healthy human individuals. Sequencing was performed with immunoSEQ multiplex PCR; in TCRdb, only in-frame clones are kept and a portion is missing. The table records a few million clones, around nine tenths of them present only once. Sequencing was carried out using naive CD4+ T cells sorted from blood. Subset in this sample: CD45RA+ positively selected. The source of these receptors is a man between 18 and 29 years old in good health.

J is TRBJ2-7 and V is TRBV6-1; 7 nucleotides line up with TRBD1. This CDR3 has 15 amino acids. V lost 7 bases to trimming and J lost 0 bases; unmatched junction nucleotides: 9. Per germline, CDR1 MNHNS and CDR2 SASEGT. DNA for the CDR3: TGTGCCAGCAATAAACAGGGGATATTCTCCTACGAGCAGTACTTC. The encoded protein is CASNKQGIFSYEQYF.

The table lists this clone with a count of one. This chain connects TRBV10-3 to TRBJ2-3, with 8 bases aligning to TRBD2. Germline lookup yields CDR1 ENHRY and CDR2 SYGVKD. V was pared by 7 bases and J by 4 bases, with 7 bases of the junction left unmatched. The CDR3 totals 14 residues. The CDR3 coding sequence is TGTGCCATCATCCAGGGACTAGGATCAGATACGCAGTATTTT. It is translated as CAIIQGLGSDTQYF.

This chain links TRBV5-1 with TRBJ2-7, with a tentative D call TRBD1 (5 bases). Germline loops: CDR1 SGHRS, CDR2 YFSETQ. The length of the CDR3 is 14 residues. Trimming removed 1 base at V and 2 bases at J, with 10 bases between. As DNA, the CDR3 is TGCGCCAGCAGCTTGAGAGACAGAACCTACGAGCAGTACTTC. Translating gives CASSLRDRTYEQYF.

This chain connects TRBV5-6 to TRBJ1-6, with D hard to call. The CDR3 runs 14 residues. The germline V gene encodes CDR1 SGHDT and CDR2 YYEEEE. The V and J ends lost 4 bases and 9 bases respectively, with 14 bases between them. Here the CDR3 reads CASSPLPNSSPLHF. The CDR3 DNA follows: TGTGCCAGCAGCCCCCTCCCTAATTCTTCACCCCTCCACTTT.

The chain combines TRBV9 with TRBJ1-3; 9 positions match TRBD1. Germline V lookup: CDR1 SGDLS, CDR2 YYNGEE. The CDR3 totals 14 residues. The V gene end was trimmed by 5 bases and the J gene end by 2 bases; junction bases not matched to a gene: 2. In DNA form, the CDR3 reads TGTGCCAGCAGAGGACAGGGGACTGGAAACACCATATATTTT. The encoded protein is CASRGQGTGNTIYF.

This clone was counted a few times. This chain connects TRBV7-3 to TRBJ2-2, with a possible D match to TRBD2 (5 bases). The CDR3 sequence is 12 residues long. Per germline, CDR1 SGHTA and CDR2 FQGTGA. Deletions cut 5 bases from V and 9 bases from J, with 10 bases between. The CDR3 DNA reads TGTGCCAGCAGCAACCTCGGGAGGGAGCTGTTTTTT. This gives the protein CASSNLGRELFF.

J is TRBJ2-1 and V is TRBV7-8; maybe TRBD2 (6 bases). The CDR3 runs to 14 residues. CDR1 is SGHVS and CDR2 is FQNEAQ in the germline V gene. Trimming pared 10 bases from V and 1 base from J, leaving 14 bases between. DNA for the CDR3: TGTGCCATCAATAGCGGAAATTCCTACAATGAGCAGTTCTTC. It specifies CAINSGNSYNEQFF.

The chain links TRBV7-9 to TRBJ2-3; unclear D gene. This CDR3 region has 13 residues. CDR1 is SEHNR, CDR2 FQNEAQ, per germline (reference sequence). V dropped 5 bases and J dropped 3 bases, with 9 bases sitting between them. Written as DNA, the CDR3 is TGTGCCAGCAGCCCCCGCAAAACAGATACGCAGTATTTT. It is translated as CASSPRKTDTQYF.

The rearrangement links TRBV2 to TRBJ2-5, with D uncertain. The J call is in doubt because the DNA end fits TRBJ2-7 better. CDR1 SNHLY and CDR2 FYNNEI come from the germline V gene. The CDR3 runs to 12 residues. As DNA, the CDR3 is TGTGCCAGCAAGCCCAACGTCTACGAGCAGTACTTC. As protein: CASKPNVYEQYF.

The genes are TRBV10-2 and TRBJ1-3; D is perhaps TRBD1 (5 bases). The CDR3 contains 12 residues. Deletions cut 3 bases from V and 13 bases from J, with 13 bases between. Germline lookup yields CDR1 WSHSY and CDR2 SAAADI. The DNA for the CDR3 is TGCGCCAGCAGTGAAGAGGGACGTATGATATATTTT. It is translated as CASSEEGRMIYF.

The CDR3: CASSVEMAARNSPLHF. Here the CDR3 DNA reads TGTGCCAGCAGCGTAGAAATGGCGGCGAGGAATTCACCCCTCCACTTT. The J gene is TRBJ1-6, the V gene TRBV9; no definite D call. Germline loops: CDR1 SGDLS, CDR2 YYNGEE. The length of the CDR3 is 16 residues. The V and J ends lost 0 bases and 7 bases respectively, with 14 bases between them. The whole variable domain, remainder taken from reference TRBV9 and TRBJ1-6, is DSGVTQTPKHLITATGQRVTLRCSPRSGDLSVYWYQQSLDQGLQFLIQYYNGEERAKGNILERFSAQQFPDLHSELNLSSLELGDSALYFCASSVEMAARNSPLHFGNGTRLTVT.

This clone was picked up one time. The chain uses TRBV28 and TRBJ2-5, with D perhaps matching TRBD1 or TRBD2 (6 bases each). CDR3 length equals 15 residues. Trimming pared 6 bases from V and 0 bases from J, leaving 14 bases between. Germline V gene data show CDR1 as MDHEN and CDR2 as SYDVKM. CDR3 protein: CASSQGSGYQETQYF. The CDR3 nucleotides read TGTGCCAGCAGCCAGGGGAGCGGGTACCAAGAGACCCAGTACTTC.

The chain employs TRBV5-4 and TRBJ2-1; TRBD2 agrees at 16 bases. The CDR3 runs to 17 residues. J lost 6 bases, V lost 0 bases, and 3 bases had no gene match. Germline assignment: CDR1 SGHNT and CDR2 YYREEE (reference sequence). CDR3 in DNA: TGTGCCAGCAGCTTGGACGGGACTAGCGGGGGGGGCAATGAGCAGTTCTTC. Translation: CASSLDGTSGGGNEQFF.

The chain recombines TRBV11-2 with TRBJ2-7; the match to TRBD2 covers 7 bases. V shed 0 bases, J shed 2 bases, and the junction held 4 bases outside the gene matches. This CDR3 has 15 residues. Looked up from germline, CDR1 is SGHAT and CDR2 is FQNNGV. CDR3 region: CASSLEGLDAYEQYF. CDR3 sequence (DNA): TGTGCCAGCAGCTTAGAAGGACTAGACGCCTACGAGCAGTACTTC.

The J gene is TRBJ1-1, the V gene TRBV19; 11 bases line up with TRBD1. Germline assignment: CDR1 LNHDA and CDR2 SQIVND (reference sequence). V lost 3 bases and J lost 4; bases outside the gene matches: 7. There are 16 residues in the CDR3. CDR3 residues: CASSIRTGGFSTEAFF. The DNA for the CDR3 is TGTGCCAGTAGTATCAGGACAGGGGGCTTTAGCACTGAAGCTTTCTTT.

The chain joins TRBV15 to TRBJ1-4; D not certain. V lost 0 bases and J 3 bases, leaving 8 bases between the germline ends. This CDR3 has 15 residues. Germline V gives CDR1 LNHNV, CDR2 YYDKDF (reference sequence). For the CDR3, the DNA is TGTGCCACCAGCAGAGATGTAGGGTCTAATGAAAAACTGTTTTTT. Translated, it gives CATSRDVGSNEKLFF.

The chain employs TRBV30 and TRBJ1-1, with TRBD1 matching 8 bases. Germline V gene data show CDR1 as GTSNPN and CDR2 as SVGIG (reference sequence). J was trimmed by 1 base and V by 8 bases; bases with no gene match: 6. The CDR3 contains 13 residues. This CDR3 reads CARRTGWNTEAFF. The CDR3 DNA reads as TGTGCCCGACGGACAGGGTGGAACACTGAAGCTTTCTTT.

The rearrangement uses TRBV6-1 and TRBJ1-5, with 8 bases that match TRBD1. Trimming removed 6 bases from V and 6 bases from J; junction bases left unmatched: 7. The germline V gene encodes CDR1 MNHNS and CDR2 SASEGT. The CDR3 covers 14 residues. The DNA for the CDR3 is TGTGCCAGCAGGTCAGGGGGCATGGGTCAGCCCCAGCATTTT. Protein: CASRSGGMGQPQHF.